This TCR beta chain was documented in a study of graft-versus-host responses after intestinal transplantation. Turning to the study itself: All of the recipients had induction that used anti-thymocyte globulin, then tacrolimus and steroids for approximately 3 years.

Regarding the study as a whole: Early declines in HvG clones that occurred post-transplant were associated with peak circulating GvH clone levels. Some GvH clones appeared in ileal mucosa or blood before recipient bone marrow.

Clones were read by immunoSEQ multiplex PCR, and TCRdb kept only the in-frame ones, dropping some. Of 89,000 or so clones in the sample, around 83% were seen once. As regards this clone: What it binds is not known.

The V segment lost 3 bases and the J segment 0 bases; nucleotides outside the gene matches: 5. Germline V gene lookup returns CDR1 MGHRA and CDR2 YSYEKL. The CDR3 loop spans 16 amino acids. The specimen comprised unstimulated CD4+ T cells sorted from spleen or lymph node cells, sampled before intestinal transplant. This TCR was recovered from a human donor who received an intestinal transplant. The V call is TRBV4-1, the J call TRBJ2-4; 7 bases fit TRBD1. CDR3: CASSQPNRGAKNIQYF. In nucleotides, the CDR3 is TGCGCCAGCAGCCAGCCCAACAGGGGAGCCAAAAACATTCAGTACTTC.